This T cell receptor (beta chain) originates from a study of CD8+ T cells in alopecia areata. Study context: Severity scores in treated patients reflected the percentage of scalp affected.

Treatment of the sample: oral pan-JAK inhibitor, 5-10 mg twice daily. This CDR3 comprises 16 residues. Germline CDR1 SGHDN, CDR2 FVKESK. Trimming pared 1 base from V and 0 bases from J, leaving 13 bases between. cDNA serving as the sequencing template came from extracted, reverse transcribed RNA. The protocol was immunoSEQ multiplex PCR, while the TCRdb copy is restricted to in-frame clones and leaves out a portion. The sample records some 220,000 clones, 50% to 70% being singletons. The receptor was derived from a human donor with alopecia areata. The chain recombines TRBV14 with TRBJ2-7, with a possible D match to TRBD2 (6 bases). The sample consisted of CD4+ T cells sorted from blood, taken at week 4, from a patient treated with tofacitinib. Here the CDR3 DNA reads TGTGCCAGCAGCCAAGGGGGCCTCGGGAGCTCCTACGAGCAGTACTTC. Amino acid sequence: CASSQGGLGSSYEQYF.